This T cell receptor (beta chain) was found in a study of cytomegalovirus exposure and HLA in healthy donors. The V gene end was trimmed by 5 bases and the J gene end by 11 bases; junction bases not matched to a gene: 6. This CDR3 contains 12 residues. Germline V gene sequence: CDR1 SGHTA, CDR2 FQGNSA. The PCR had 60 Vbeta and 13 Jbeta primers. Clones were sequenced by immunoSEQ multiplex PCR, and TCRdb holds only the in-frame ones, with some missing. The sample contains 75,000 to 80,000 clones, under 80% of which appear only once. The sequencing input was PBMCs. The chain couples TRBV7-2 to TRBJ2-1, with TRBD2 matching 7 bases. The clonotype comes from a man aged 40-50 years in good health and CMV-seronegative. The CDR3 spells CASSAGLSKQFF. DNA for the CDR3: TGTGCCAGCAGCGCGGGACTAAGTAAGCAGTTCTTC.